The following is a T cell receptor (beta chain) sequence with its context. No antigen is known for it. It has no much larger one-base neighbor in the sample; base qualities were not kept. This specimen belongs to a study of beta chain features in type 1 diabetes (dated by TCRdb to 2016 to 2019). About the full investigation: Patients and healthy donors did not differ in mean age, gender distribution, total cell number or subset yield. A total of about 100,000,000 sorted cells were examined across all samples, and RNA yield correlated strongly with the number of cells per subset. In the study, recently diagnosed type 1 diabetes patients and matched healthy donors were compared on the TCRB repertoires of their sorted circulating CD4+ T cell subsets. Whereas all 28 donors provided naive and central memory subsets, regulatory and stem cell-like memory subsets were isolated from just 8 patients and about 8 healthy donors.

The CDR3, cysteine through phenylalanine, is 17 amino acids long. The kept DNA is CDR3 alone, 51 bases in frame from the first base. The V end gives up 0 bases and the J end 2 bases, leaving 7 bases in the junction not matched to a gene. The germline V gene specifies MNHNS as CDR1 and SASEGT as CDR2. The High Capacity cDNA Reverse Transcription Kit was used to reverse transcribe all of the isolated RNA, meaning that expressed TCRB transcripts were what got sequenced. Deep immunoSEQ sequencing was performed on naive, central memory and regulatory T cell samples, with an average of around 3.4 million total reads per sample. Sorted cells were lysed in RLT buffer, and RNA was extracted using DNase-treated RNeasy Micro or Mini kits according to cell number. To prevent cross-contamination, each cell subset was processed individually, whereas patient and healthy donor samples were processed jointly. TCRB sequences were amplified from cDNA with the immunoSEQ multiplex PCR, producing 87-bp fragments spanning the CDR3 region. Amplicons were sequenced on the Illumina HiSeq platform. The authors processed their data as follows. PCR bias was corrected computationally using synthetic template baselines, and reads within Hamming distance 2 were collapsed, with unmergeable singletons discarded. Reads were aligned against IMGT to assign V, D and J genes, CDR3 length and insertions or deletions at six rearrangement sites. Within each subset, clonotype counts were normalized to sorted cell number, after which true diversity and Gini coefficients were computed with the tcR R package. The overlap coefficient, calculated on TCRB nucleotide sequences, was used to measure repertoire sharing. Out-of-frame TCRB sequences from naive cells were analyzed to stand in for the pre-selection repertoire. TCRdb limited this immuneACCESS table to in-frame rearrangements with V and J called. A share of clones is missing; checked studies link under half to unresolved V genes, and the rest is unexplained. The V and J calls and clone size are taken from that table; D and trimming were inferred from the DNA. The sample includes 600,000 to 700,000 clones, with around 11% observed a single time. The ten largest clones represent more than 0.09% of the sample.

A single peripheral blood draw of approximately 110 mL on average was collected from each donor into heparinised tubes. A BD FACSAria II was used to sort naive, central memory, regulatory and stem cell-like memory CD4+ T cells with a panel that included CD45RO, CCR7, CD25, CD127, CD95 and CD27. A purity above 95% was achieved for all sorted populations. PBMCs were separated immediately by Lymphoprep density gradient centrifugation and were stained directly, without being cultured. Samples were stained and sorted in pairs, with one healthy donor and one patient per experiment, so that batch effects were minimized. General findings and caveats noted by the study authors: Because cDNA was sequenced instead of genomic DNA, activated cells with high expression could be over-represented, although the groups did not differ in activation or CD3 levels. Shorter templates might be favored by PCR, yet because patient and control samples were amplified and corrected together, any such skew would affect both groups equally. Naive, central memory and regulatory TCRB repertoires appeared more similar among patients than among healthy donors. A moderate but significant shortening of TCRB CDR3 length was observed in type 1 diabetes patients in all four CD4+ subsets. Only small numbers of individuals were included in the HLA sub-analyses, which left unresolved whether HLA type had any influence on TCRB rearrangement. Patients with type 1 diabetes made fewer insertions and deleted more nucleotides at VDJ recombination sites, implying thymic rearrangement abnormalities.

This receptor chain uses TRBV6-1 and TRBJ2-5; the central 9 bases match TRBD1. The TCR was taken from a man aged 25-45 years with type 1 diabetes. Sample: naive CD4+ T cells from blood. What this sample's cell subset or site label stands for: true naive CD4+ T cells. The CDR3 region has the sequence CASSEAGTGNIQETQYF. The sequenced DNA: TGTGCCAGCAGTGAAGCCGGGACAGGGAATATACAAGAGACCCAGTACTTC.